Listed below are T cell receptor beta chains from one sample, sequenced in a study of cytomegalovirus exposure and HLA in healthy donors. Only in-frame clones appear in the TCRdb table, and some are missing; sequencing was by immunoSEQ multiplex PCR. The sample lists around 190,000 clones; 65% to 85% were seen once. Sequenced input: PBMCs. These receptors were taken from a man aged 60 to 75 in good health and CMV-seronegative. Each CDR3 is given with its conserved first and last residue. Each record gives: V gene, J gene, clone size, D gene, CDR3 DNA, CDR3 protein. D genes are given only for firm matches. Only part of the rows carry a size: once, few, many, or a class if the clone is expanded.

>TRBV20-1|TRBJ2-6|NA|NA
TGCAGTGCAAAACACGCCAACGTCCTGACTTTC
CSAKHANVLTF
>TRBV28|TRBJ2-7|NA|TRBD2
TGTGCCAGCTCAGGACTAGTCTCCTACGAGCAGTACTTC
CASSGLVSYEQYF
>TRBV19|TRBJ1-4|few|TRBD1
TGTGCCAGTAGCCCCAGGACAGGGATAGATGAAAAACTGTTTTTT
CASSPRTGIDEKLFF
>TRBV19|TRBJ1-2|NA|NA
TGTGCCAGTAGTATAGGCACAGGGATCGATGGCTACACCTTC
CASSIGTGIDGYTF
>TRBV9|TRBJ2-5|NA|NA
TGTGCCAGCAGCGCAGGGAATGTGGAGACCCAGTACTTC
CASSAGNVETQYF
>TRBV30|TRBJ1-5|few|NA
TGTGCCTGGAGTCCCGGACAGAACAATCAGCCCCAGCATTTT
CAWSPGQNNQPQHF
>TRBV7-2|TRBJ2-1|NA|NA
TGTGCCAGCAGCCGTACAGGGGAGCAGTTCTTC
CASSRTGEQFF
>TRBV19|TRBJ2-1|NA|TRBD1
TGTGCCAGTAGCAACCCGAGCGGGACAGGGATAGTGTACAATGAGCAGTTCTTC
CASSNPSGTGIVYNEQFF
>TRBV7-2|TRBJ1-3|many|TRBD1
TGTGCCAGCAGCCCGGACAGGCGGAACACCATATATTTT
CASSPDRRNTIYF
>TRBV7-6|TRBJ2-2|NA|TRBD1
TGTGCCAGCAGCCCCCCACAGGGGCTGGTGGTCGGGGAGCTGTTTTTT
CASSPPQGLVVGELFF
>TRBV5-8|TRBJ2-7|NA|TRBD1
TGTGCCAGCAGCCTGACAGGGGGCAACGAGCAGTACTTC
CASSLTGGNEQYF
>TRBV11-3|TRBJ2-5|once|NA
TGTGCCAGCAGCGTAAACACATACGGGGGTCAAGAGACCCAGTACTTC
CASSVNTYGGQETQYF
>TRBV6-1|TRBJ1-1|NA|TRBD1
TGTGCCAGCAGGCGAACAGGGGAAGGAAACACTGAAGCTTTCTTT
CASRRTGEGNTEAFF
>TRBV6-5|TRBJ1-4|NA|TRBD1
TGTGCCAGCAGTTACCGTGGACAGGGGGGTGAAAAACTGTTTTTT
CASSYRGQGGEKLFF
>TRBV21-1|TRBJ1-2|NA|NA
TGTGCCAGCAAGGGGGGAGGGACAACCTATGGCTACACCTTC
CASKGGGTTYGYTF
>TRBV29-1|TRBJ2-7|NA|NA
TGCAGCGTAGAAACAGGAGAACCGAACGAGCAGTACTTC
CSVETGEPNEQYF
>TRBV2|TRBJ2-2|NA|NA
TGTGCCAGCAGCCTATCTAGCCTTCTCACCGGGGAGCTGTTTTTT
CASSLSSLLTGELFF
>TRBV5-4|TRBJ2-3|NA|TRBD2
TGTGCCAGCAGTCGCGGTTTAGCGGGATCCACAGATACGCAGTATTTT
CASSRGLAGSTDTQYF
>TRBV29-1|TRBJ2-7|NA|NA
TGCAGCGTTGCGACAGGATCCTACGAGCAGTACTTC
CSVATGSYEQYF
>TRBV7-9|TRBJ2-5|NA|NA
TGTGCCAGCAGCTTAGACACGACAGTACAAGAGACCCAGTACTTC
CASSLDTTVQETQYF
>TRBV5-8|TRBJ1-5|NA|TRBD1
TGTGCCAGCAGCAGGGACAGGCAAAATCAGCCCCAGAATTTT
CASSRDRQNQPQNF
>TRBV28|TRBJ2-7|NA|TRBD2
TGTGCCAGCAGTTTGGCGGGAGGGCGGTACGAGCAGTACTTC
CASSLAGGRYEQYF
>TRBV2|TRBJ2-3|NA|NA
TGTGCCAGCAGTGAACCCTTCACAGATACGCAGTATTTT
CASSEPFTDTQYF
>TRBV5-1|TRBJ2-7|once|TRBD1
TGCGCCAGCAGCATCGTGCAGGGGGCCTACGAGCAGTACTTC
CASSIVQGAYEQYF
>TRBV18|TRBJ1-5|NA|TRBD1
TGTGCCAGCTCACCCGGGACAGCAGGCCAGCCCCAGCATTTT
CASSPGTAGQPQHF
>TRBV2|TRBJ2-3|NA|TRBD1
TGTGCCAGCGGGACAGGGGTGGGAGATACGCAGTATTTT
CASGTGVGDTQYF
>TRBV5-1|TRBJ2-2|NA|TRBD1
TGCGCCAGCCAAATCACGGACAGGGGGGCCGGGGAGCTGTTTTTT
CASQITDRGAGELFF
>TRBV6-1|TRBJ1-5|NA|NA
TGTGCCAGCATTTGGGGGCGCGGGGGTCAGCCCCAGCATTTT
CASIWGRGGQPQHF
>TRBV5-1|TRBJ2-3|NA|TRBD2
TGCGCCAGCAGCTTGGTGGCTAGCGGGAGGGGACGTACGCAGTATTTT
CASSLVASGRGRTQYF
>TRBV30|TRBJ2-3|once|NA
TGTGCCTGGACGGGTACCAATACGCAGTATTTT
CAWTGTNTQYF
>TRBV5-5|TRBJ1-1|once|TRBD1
TGTGCCAGCAGCTTCGCAGGGGGGAACACTGAAGCTTTCTTT
CASSFAGGNTEAFF
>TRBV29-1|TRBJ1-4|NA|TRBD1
TGCAGCGTTGGGGACAGGGTAAAAAGTGGACTGTTTTTT
CSVGDRVKSGLFF
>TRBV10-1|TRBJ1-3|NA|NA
TGCGCCAGCAGGAACAGGGAAAGCGCCGGAAACACCATATATTTT
CASRNRESAGNTIYF
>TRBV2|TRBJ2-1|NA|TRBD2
TGTGCCAGCAGTGAGCGTGGTGTACTAGCGGGGGGAGAGCAGTTCTTC
CASSERGVLAGGEQFF
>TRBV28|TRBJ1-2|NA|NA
TGTGCCAGCAGTGACAGCTATGGCTACACCTTC
CASSDSYGYTF
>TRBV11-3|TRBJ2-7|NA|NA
TGTGCCAGCATAAGCCGGGAGTCCCCCGAGCAGTACTTC
CASISRESPEQYF
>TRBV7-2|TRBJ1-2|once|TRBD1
TGTGCCAGCAGCTCGTTCAGGGGGCTAATTTCGAACGATGGCTACACCTTC
CASSSFRGLISNDGYTF
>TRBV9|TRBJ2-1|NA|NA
TGTGCCAGCAGCGTAGGAGGGGGAGAGCAGTTCTTC
CASSVGGGEQFF